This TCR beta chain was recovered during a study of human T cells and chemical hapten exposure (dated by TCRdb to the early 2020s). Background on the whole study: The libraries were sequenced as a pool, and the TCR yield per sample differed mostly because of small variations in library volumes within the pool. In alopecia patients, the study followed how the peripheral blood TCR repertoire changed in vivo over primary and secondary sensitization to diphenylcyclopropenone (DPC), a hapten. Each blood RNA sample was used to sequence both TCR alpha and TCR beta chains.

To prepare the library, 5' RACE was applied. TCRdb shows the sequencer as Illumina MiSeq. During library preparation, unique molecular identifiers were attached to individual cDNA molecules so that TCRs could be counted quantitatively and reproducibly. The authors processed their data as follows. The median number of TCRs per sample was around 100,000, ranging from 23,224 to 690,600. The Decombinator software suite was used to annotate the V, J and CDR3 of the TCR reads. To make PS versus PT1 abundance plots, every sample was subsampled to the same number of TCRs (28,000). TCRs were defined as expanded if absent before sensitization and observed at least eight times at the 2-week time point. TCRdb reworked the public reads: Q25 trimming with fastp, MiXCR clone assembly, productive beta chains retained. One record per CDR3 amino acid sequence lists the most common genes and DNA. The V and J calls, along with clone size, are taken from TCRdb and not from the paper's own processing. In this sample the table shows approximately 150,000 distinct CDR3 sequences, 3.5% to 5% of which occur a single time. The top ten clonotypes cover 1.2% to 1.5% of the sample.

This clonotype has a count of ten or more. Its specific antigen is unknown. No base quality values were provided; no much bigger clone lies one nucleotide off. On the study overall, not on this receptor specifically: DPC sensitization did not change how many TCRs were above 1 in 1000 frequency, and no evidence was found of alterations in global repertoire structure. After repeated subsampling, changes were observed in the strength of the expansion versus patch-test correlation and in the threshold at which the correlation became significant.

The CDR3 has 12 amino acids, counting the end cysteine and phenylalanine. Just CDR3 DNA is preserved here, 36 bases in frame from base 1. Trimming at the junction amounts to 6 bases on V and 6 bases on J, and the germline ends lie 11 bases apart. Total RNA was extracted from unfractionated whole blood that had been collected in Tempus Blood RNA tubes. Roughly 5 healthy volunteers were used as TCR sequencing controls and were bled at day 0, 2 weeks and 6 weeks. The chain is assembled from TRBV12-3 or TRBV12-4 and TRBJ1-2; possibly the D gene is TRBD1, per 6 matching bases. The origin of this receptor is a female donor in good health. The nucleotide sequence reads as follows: TGTGCCAGCAGAGGACAGTTAAATGGCTACACCTTC. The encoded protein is CASRGQLNGYTF.